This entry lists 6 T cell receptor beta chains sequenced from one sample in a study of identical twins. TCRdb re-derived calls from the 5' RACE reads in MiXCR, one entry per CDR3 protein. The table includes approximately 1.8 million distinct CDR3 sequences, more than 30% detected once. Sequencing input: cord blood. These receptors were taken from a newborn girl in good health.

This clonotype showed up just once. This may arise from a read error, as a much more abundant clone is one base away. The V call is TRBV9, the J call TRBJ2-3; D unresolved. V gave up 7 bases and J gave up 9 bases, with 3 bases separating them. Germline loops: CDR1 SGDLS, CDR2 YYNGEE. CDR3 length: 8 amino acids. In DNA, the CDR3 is TGTGCCAGCCGCACGCAGTATTTT. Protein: CASRTQYF. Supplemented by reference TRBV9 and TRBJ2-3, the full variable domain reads DSGVTQTPKHLITATGQRVTLRCSPRSGDLSVYWYQQSLDQGLQFLIQYYNGEERAKGNILERFSAQQFPDLHSELNLSSLELGDSALYFCASRTQYFGPGTRLTVL.

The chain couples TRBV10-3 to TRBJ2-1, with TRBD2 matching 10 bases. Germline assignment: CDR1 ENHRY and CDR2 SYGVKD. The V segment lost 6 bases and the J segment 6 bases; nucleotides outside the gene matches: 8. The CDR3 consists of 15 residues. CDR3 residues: CAISFIAGGGNEQFF. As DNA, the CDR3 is TGTGCCATCAGCTTTATAGCGGGAGGAGGCAATGAGCAGTTCTTC.

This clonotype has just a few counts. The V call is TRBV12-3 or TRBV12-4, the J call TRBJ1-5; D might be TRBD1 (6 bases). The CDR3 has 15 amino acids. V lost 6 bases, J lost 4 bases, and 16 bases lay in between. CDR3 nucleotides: TGTGCCAGCAGGCCAACCCGGACAGAGAATCAGCCCCAGCATTTT. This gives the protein CASRPTRTENQPQHF.

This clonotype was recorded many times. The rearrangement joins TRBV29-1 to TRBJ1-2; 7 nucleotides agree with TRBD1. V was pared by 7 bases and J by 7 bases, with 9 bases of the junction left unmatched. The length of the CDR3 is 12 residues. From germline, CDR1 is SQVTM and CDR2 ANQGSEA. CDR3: CSASRQGFGYTF. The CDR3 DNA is TGCAGCGCCTCGCGACAGGGATTTGGCTACACCTTC.

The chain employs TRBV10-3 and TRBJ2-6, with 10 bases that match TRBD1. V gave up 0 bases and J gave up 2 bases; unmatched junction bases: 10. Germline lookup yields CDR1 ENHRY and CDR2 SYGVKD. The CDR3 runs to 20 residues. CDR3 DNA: TGTGCCATCAGTGAGTCCATATTGACAGGGGGCGCTCCTGGGGCCAACGTCCTGACTTTC. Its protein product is CAISESILTGGAPGANVLTF.

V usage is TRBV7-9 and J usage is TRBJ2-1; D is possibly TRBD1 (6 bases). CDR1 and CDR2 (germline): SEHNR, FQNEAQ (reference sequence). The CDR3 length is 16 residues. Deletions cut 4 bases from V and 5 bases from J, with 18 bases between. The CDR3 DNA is TGTGCCAGCAGCTCAGGCGACAGGCTAGTCGACAATGAGCAGTTCTTC. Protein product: CASSSGDRLVDNEQFF.